These T cell receptor beta chains were read from a single sample in a study of Graves' ophthalmopathy and Graves' hyperthyroidism. Using its own MiXCR run on the multiplex PCR reads, TCRdb lists one record per CDR3 protein. Here the sample spans some 210,000 distinct CDR3 sequences, just under 30% being singletons. Sequenced material: peripheral blood. Receptor source: a man between 50 and 59 years old with Graves' ophthalmopathy. The CDR3 runs from the conserved cysteine through the conserved F or W. D genes are given only for firm matches. Not all rows give a size; the values are once, few, many and, for expanded clones, a class.

TRBV7-2	-	many	TRBJ2-2	CASSLGPGATGELFF	TGTGCCAGCAGCTTAGGCCCGGGCGCGACCGGGGAGCTGTTTTTT
TRBV4-3	-	many	TRBJ2-2	CASSEDRVRGGELFF	TGCGCCAGCAGCGAGGACAGAGTGAGGGGAGGGGAGCTGTTTTTT
TRBV15	TRBD1	many	TRBJ2-7	CATSPRALRGEQYF	TGTGCCACCAGCCCCCGGGCTCTCAGGGGGGAGCAGTACTTC
TRBV2	TRBD1	many	TRBJ2-7	CARGTGAQEQYF	TGTGCGAGAGGGACAGGGGCGCAGGAGCAGTACTTC
TRBV28	-	-	TRBJ2-5	CASSLGPVTQETQYF	TGTGCCAGCAGTCTCGGTCCCGTGACACAAGAGACCCAGTACTTC
TRBV6-5	-	-	TRBJ2-7	CASSYVAGSREQYF	TGTGCCAGCAGTTACGTCGCGGGTTCGAGAGAGCAGTACTTC
TRBV6-2/TRBV6-3	-	-	TRBJ1-1	CATYLTGATEAFF	TGTGCCACCTACTTGACAGGAGCCACTGAAGCTTTCTTT
TRBV20-1	TRBD1	-	TRBJ1-1	CSARVLTGGYTEAFF	TGCAGTGCTAGAGTCCTGACAGGGGGGTACACTGAAGCTTTCTTT
TRBV6-2/TRBV6-3	-	many	TRBJ2-2	CASSYRAGDIRELFF	TGTGCCAGCAGTTACAGGGCAGGGGACATTCGGGAGCTGTTTTTT
TRBV4-1	-	once	TRBJ1-5	CASSQAQINQPQHF	TGCGCCAGCAGCCAAGCACAGATCAATCAGCCCCAGCATTTT
TRBV12-3/TRBV12-4	-	many	TRBJ1-6	CASSFEYSPLHF	TGTGCCAGCAGTTTCGAGTATTCACCCCTCCACTTT
TRBV29-1	-	many	TRBJ1-2	CSVENGIYGYTF	TGCAGCGTTGAAAATGGGATCTATGGCTACACCTTC
TRBV6-6	-	many	TRBJ2-5	CASRPLRGGETQYF	TGTGCCAGCAGACCACTCAGGGGAGGAGAGACCCAGTACTTC
TRBV29-1	-	many	TRBJ2-7	CSVRLGTAYEQYF	TGCAGCGTCAGACTTGGAACAGCCTACGAGCAGTACTTC